This T cell receptor (beta chain) was found in a study of molecular identifiers for immune sequencing clone quantification. A single record per CDR3 protein comes from TCRdb applying MiXCR to the PCR reads. The sample consists of some 320,000 distinct CDR3 sequences, about a fifth of them appearing once. V was pared by 3 bases and J by 2 bases, with 10 bases between. The CDR3 is 14 residues long. Germline V gives CDR1 SGHTA, CDR2 FQGNSA. This clonotype occurred many times. V gene TRBV7-2 combines with J gene TRBJ2-5; D gene ambiguous. The TCR was taken from a human donor in good health. Some libraries in this study had Jurkat cell RNA spiked in. Sequenced: naive CD8+ T cells from blood, with Jurkat cell RNA spiked in. Described subset: FACS-sorted CD8+CD4-CCR7+CD45RA+ naive T cells. CDR3 coding DNA: TGTGCCAGCAGCTTTATAGAGAGACAAGAGACCCAGTACTTC. Its translation is CASSFIERQETQYF.